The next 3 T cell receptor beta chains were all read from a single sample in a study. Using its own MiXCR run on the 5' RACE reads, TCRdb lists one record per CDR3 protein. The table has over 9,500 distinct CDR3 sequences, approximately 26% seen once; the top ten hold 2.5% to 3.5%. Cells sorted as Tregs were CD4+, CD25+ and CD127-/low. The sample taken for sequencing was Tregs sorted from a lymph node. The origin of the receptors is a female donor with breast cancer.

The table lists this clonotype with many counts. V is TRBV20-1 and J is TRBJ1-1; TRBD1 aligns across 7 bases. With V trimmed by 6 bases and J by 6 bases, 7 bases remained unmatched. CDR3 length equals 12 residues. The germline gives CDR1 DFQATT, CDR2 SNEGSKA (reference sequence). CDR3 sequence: CSARQGAPEAFF. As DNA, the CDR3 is TGCAGTGCCCGACAGGGTGCACCTGAAGCTTTCTTT.

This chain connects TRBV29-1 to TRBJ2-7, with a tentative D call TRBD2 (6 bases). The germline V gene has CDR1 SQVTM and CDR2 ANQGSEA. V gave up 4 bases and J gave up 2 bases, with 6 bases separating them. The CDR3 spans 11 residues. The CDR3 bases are TGCAGCGTTGCGGGAGCCTACGAGCAGTACTTC. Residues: CSVAGAYEQYF.

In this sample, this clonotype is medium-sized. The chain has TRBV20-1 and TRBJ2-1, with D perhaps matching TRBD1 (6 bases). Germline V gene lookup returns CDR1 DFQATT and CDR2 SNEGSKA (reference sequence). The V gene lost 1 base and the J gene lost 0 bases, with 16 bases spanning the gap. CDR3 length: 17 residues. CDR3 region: CSARGVGTGSSYNEQFF. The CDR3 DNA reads TGCAGTGCTAGAGGGGTGGGAACAGGGAGCTCCTACAATGAGCAGTTCTTC.